This T cell receptor beta chain is from a study of blood T cells in healthy people across ages. This clonotype has only a few counts. The second PCR ran roughly 7 to 12 cycles with a sample-barcoded 5' primer and J-beta primers. TCRdb passed the 5' RACE reads through MiXCR, listing each CDR3 protein once. The data hold 850,000 to 950,000 distinct CDR3 sequences, with under 35% observed a single time. CDR1 and CDR2 (germline): SGHTA, FQGNSA. This CDR3 comprises 15 residues. V was shortened by 1 base and J by 7 bases, with 16 bases between the two germline ends. The origin of this receptor is a woman aged 80 or older in good health. Sequenced sample: blood. J is TRBJ1-2 and V is TRBV7-2, with D unclear. The CDR3: CASSLVGGSRGGYTF. The CDR3 bases are TGTGCCAGCAGCTTAGTGGGCGGGTCGCGGGGTGGCTACACCTTC.